One and the same sample provided the 29 T cell receptor beta chains below, sequenced in a study of T cell responses to AZD1222 COVID-19 vaccine. Data came from immunoSEQ multiplex PCR; TCRdb stores just in-frame clones and leaves some out. This sample has fewer than 150,000 clones, with more than 85% found just once. Specimen: peripheral blood, collected on day 0 of AZD1222 vaccination. The origin of the receptors is an adult in good health.

The chain recombines TRBV21-1 with TRBJ2-3; the table's TRBD1 call for D was not verified on the DNA. TRBV21-1 is an annotated pseudogene. The CDR3 is made up of 17 amino acids. CDR3 sequence: CASSKGGGDSRTDTQYF. In nucleotides, the CDR3 is TGTGCCAGCAGCAAAGGAGGTGGGGACAGTCGCACAGATACGCAGTATTTT.

The chain carries TRBV7-3 and TRBJ2-6; the match to TRBD1 covers 9 bases. V dropped 1 base and J dropped 0; count of bases not matched to a gene: 4. CDR1 and CDR2 (germline): SGHTA, FQGTGA. This CDR3 region has 18 residues. The CDR3 bases are TGTGCCAGCAGCTTAATTGGGACAGGGCGCTCTGGGGCCAACGTCCTGACTTTC. Amino acid sequence: CASSLIGTGRSGANVLTF. Drawing the rest from reference TRBV7-3 and TRBJ2-6, the complete variable domain is GAGVSQTPSNKVTEKGKYVELRCDPISGHTALYWYRQSLGQGPEFLIYFQGTGAADDSGLPNDRFFAVRPEGSVSTLKIQRTERGDSAVYLCASSLIGTGRSGANVLTFGAGSRLTVL.

The V gene is TRBV5-1, the J gene TRBJ1-1, with D unresolved. This CDR3 contains 14 residues. V lost 3 bases and J lost 7, with 16 bases in between. Germline V lookup: CDR1 SGHRS, CDR2 YFSETQ. CDR3 bases: TGCGCCAGCAGCTCGGGGAGGGCGACCTTTGAAGCTTTCTTT. This codes for CASSSGRATFEAFF.

This clone was counted once. This chain joins TRBV19 and TRBJ2-7; 9 positions agree with TRBD1. The CDR3 extends over 15 amino acids. Germline V gene lookup returns CDR1 LNHDA and CDR2 SQIVND (reference sequence). With V trimmed by 4 bases and J by 5 bases, 9 bases remained unmatched. The CDR3 reads CASSTLVGQGNEQYF. The CDR3 nucleotides are TGTGCCAGTAGTACCCTAGTGGGACAGGGAAACGAGCAGTACTTC. Full variable domain (remainder filled in from reference TRBV19 and TRBJ2-7): DGGITQSPKYLFRKEGQNVTLSCEQNLNHDAMYWYRQDPGQGLRLIYYSQIVNDFQKGDIAEGYSVSREKKESFPLTVTSAQKNPTAFYLCASSTLVGQGNEQYFGPGTRLTVT.

This clone occurred once. Here the CDR3 DNA reads TGCGCCAGCAGTGAGCCCCCCCAGGGTCCACTCTCTGGAAACACCATATATTTT. Amino acid sequence: CASSEPPQGPLSGNTIYF. The chain couples TRBV10-1 to TRBJ1-3; weak D call: TRBD1 (5 bases). This CDR3 has 18 residues. V gave up 2 bases and J gave up 0 bases, with 17 bases separating them. The germline V gene has CDR1 WNHNN and CDR2 SYGVQD (reference sequence).

The V gene is TRBV4-1, the J gene TRBJ1-6; D remains ambiguous. Per the germline V gene, CDR1 is MGHRA and CDR2 is YSYEKL. The CDR3 covers 11 residues. V was trimmed by 3 bases and J by 13 bases, leaving 7 bases between them. CDR3: CASSQGFPLHF. In nucleotides, the CDR3 is TGCGCCAGCAGCCAGGGATTTCCCCTCCACTTT.

This chain links TRBV24-1 with TRBJ2-2; 7 bases map to TRBD2. In germline, CDR1 is KGHDR, CDR2 SFDVKD. The CDR3 sequence is 11 residues long. The J segment lost 6 bases and the V segment lost 10 bases, leaving 1 base of the junction unmatched. CDR3 protein: CATGGAGELFF. CDR3 nucleotide sequence: TGTGCCACGGGAGGGGCCGGGGAGCTGTTTTTT.

The chain has TRBV11-3 and TRBJ2-1; either TRBD1 or TRBD2 may supply D (6 bases each). This CDR3 comprises 16 residues. Trimming left V 7 bases short and J 7 bases short, with 23 bases between. Germline V CDR1 and CDR2: SGHNT, YENEEA. CDR3 bases: TGTGCCAGCAACCCCCCTCTTAGCGGAGGGGGAAATGAGCAGTTCTTC. It encodes CASNPPLSGGGNEQFF. The full variable domain, completed using reference TRBV11-3 and TRBJ2-1, is EAGVVQSPRYKIIEKKQPVAFWCNPISGHNTLYWYLQNLGQGPELLIRYENEEAVDDSQLPKDRFSAERLKGVDSTLKIQPAELGDSAVYLCASNPPLSGGGNEQFFGPGTRLTVL.

This chain links TRBV25-1 with TRBJ1-1; the D is unclear. The CDR3 loop spans 12 amino acids. Trimming removed 5 bases at V and 3 bases at J, with 7 bases between. Germline CDR1 reads MGHDK; CDR2 reads SYGVNS. The CDR3 region is CASSNVYTEAFF. In DNA, the CDR3 is TGTGCCAGCAGTAACGTGTACACTGAAGCTTTCTTT.

The genes are TRBV18 and TRBJ2-5; D gene unclear. The CDR3 loop spans 12 amino acids. CDR1 is KGHSH and CDR2 is LQKENI in the germline V gene. The V end was cut by 3 bases, the J end by 5 bases, with 7 bases between. DNA of the CDR3: TGTGCCAGCTCACCTGGTACGGAGACCCAGTACTTC. Its protein product is CASSPGTETQYF.

The chain is built from TRBV12-3 or TRBV12-4 and TRBJ2-7; D is uncertain. The CDR3 has 13 residues. Trimming shortened V by 3 bases and J by 7 bases, and 13 bases separated the two germline ends. The CDR3 nucleotides are TGTGCCAGCAGTTTTAGTCTAACTCGTGAGCAGTACTTC. It translates to CASSFSLTREQYF.

The rearrangement links TRBV5-1 to TRBJ1-1; tentative D call: TRBD1 (5 bases). This CDR3 region has 16 residues. Germline CDR1 is SGHRS and CDR2 is YFSETQ. Deletions cut 0 bases from V and 2 bases from J, with 14 bases between. The CDR3 loop is CASSLAFGTANTEAFF. The CDR3 DNA reads as TGCGCCAGCAGCTTGGCGTTCGGGACGGCCAACACTGAAGCTTTCTTT.

The chain uses TRBV19 and TRBJ1-4, with D perhaps matching TRBD1 (5 bases). The CDR3 consists of 15 residues. CDR1 is LNHDA and CDR2 is SQIVND in the germline V gene (reference sequence). Between the trimmed V and J ends, which lost 4 bases and 5 bases, there was a span of 14 bases. The CDR3: CASSTNEGINEKLFF. The CDR3 DNA reads TGTGCCAGTAGTACTAACGAGGGGATCAATGAAAAACTGTTTTTT.

J is TRBJ1-2 and V is TRBV7-9, with D uncertain. V dropped 1 base and J dropped 3 bases, with 9 bases sitting between them. This CDR3 spans 14 amino acids. CDR1 is SEHNR, CDR2 FQNEAQ, per germline (reference sequence). CDR3 DNA: TGTGCCAGCAGCTTAGAGTACGGGTACTATGGCTACACCTTC. Its translation is CASSLEYGYYGYTF.

This clone came up once. J is TRBJ2-7 and V is TRBV6-5; D is ambiguous. Deletions cut 4 bases from V and 3 bases from J, with 19 bases between. The CDR3 spans 16 residues. Germline lookup yields CDR1 MNHEY and CDR2 SVGAGI. The CDR3 bases are TGTGCCAGCAGTTTACATCGCCCCCGTGCAAACTACGAGCAGTACTTC. Its protein is CASSLHRPRANYEQYF.

In nucleotides, the CDR3 is TGTGCCAGCAAGTTACAGGACGAGCAGTACTTC. Residues: CASKLQDEQYF. V is TRBV28 and J is TRBJ2-7; D may be TRBD1 (5 bases). V was clipped by 7 bases and J by 5 bases, with 9 bases between them. The CDR3 is made up of 11 amino acids. Germline CDR1 is MDHEN and CDR2 is SYDVKM.

This clone has only one observation. The rearrangement uses TRBV6-5 and TRBJ2-6, with D perhaps TRBD1 (5 bases). The ends were cut back, 10 bases at V and 0 bases at J, with 10 bases in the middle. Germline V gives CDR1 MNHEY, CDR2 SVGAGI. CDR3 length: 14 residues. Here the CDR3 reads CATAQGSGANVLTF. CDR3 bases: TGTGCCACAGCCCAGGGCTCTGGGGCCAACGTCCTGACTTTC.

The chain couples TRBV19 to TRBJ1-4; weak D call: TRBD1 (5 bases). This CDR3 region has 16 residues. The germline V and J ends were trimmed by 1 base and 3 bases, with 12 bases remaining between them. CDR1 and CDR2 from the germline V gene are LNHDA and SQIVND (reference sequence). CDR3 sequence reads: CASSIGSGVSNEKLFF. CDR3 DNA sequence: TGTGCCAGTAGTATAGGATCGGGGGTTTCTAATGAAAAACTGTTTTTT.

The genes are TRBV7-9 and TRBJ1-4; D is possibly TRBD1 (5 bases). The CDR3 is 16 amino acids. V lost 0 bases, J lost 3 bases, and 11 bases lay in between. Per germline, CDR1 SEHNR and CDR2 FQNEAQ (reference sequence). Here the CDR3 reads CASSLAPQGPNEKLFF. The DNA for the CDR3 is TGTGCCAGCAGCTTAGCCCCGCAGGGACCTAATGAAAAACTGTTTTTT.

This CDR3 reads CASSSLGTGFGNTEAFF. The CDR3 DNA reads TGTGCCAGCAGTTCTCTCGGGACAGGGTTTGGGAACACTGAAGCTTTCTTT. The gene calls are TRBV27 and TRBJ1-1, with 9 nucleotides matching TRBD1. The CDR3 extends over 17 amino acids. Trimming removed 4 bases from V and 1 base from J; junction bases left unmatched: 10. Germline assignment: CDR1 MNHEY and CDR2 SMNVEV (reference sequence).

V gene TRBV28 combines with J gene TRBJ1-1; a possible D gene is TRBD1 (6 bases). Trimming removed 6 bases at V and 0 bases at J, with 14 bases between. The CDR3 extends over 15 amino acids. The germline V gene has CDR1 MDHEN and CDR2 SYDVKM. The CDR3: CASSLRQAMNTEAFF. The DNA for the CDR3 is TGTGCCAGCAGCCTTCGACAGGCCATGAACACTGAAGCTTTCTTT. Full variable domain (outside the CDR3, taken from reference TRBV28 and TRBJ1-1): DVKVTQSSRYLVKRTGEKVFLECVQDMDHENMFWYRQDPGLGLRLIYFSYDVKMKEKGDIPEGYSVSREKKERFSLILESASTNQTSMYLCASSLRQAMNTEAFFGQGTRLTVV.

This chain uses TRBV28 with TRBJ1-1; the D gene is possibly TRBD1 (6 bases). The germline V gene encodes CDR1 MDHEN and CDR2 SYDVKM. This CDR3 is 17 amino acids long. Trimming took off 6 bases at V and 0 bases at J, with 20 bases between the two ends. CDR3 nucleotides: TGTGCCAGCAGAAACACTGGACAGAGACACATGAACACTGAAGCTTTCTTT. It yields the protein CASRNTGQRHMNTEAFF.

The chain combines TRBV27 with TRBJ1-1, with 8 bases matching TRBD1. Looked up from germline, CDR1 is MNHEY and CDR2 is SMNVEV (reference sequence). The CDR3 length is 16 residues. The ends lost 6 bases at V and 0 bases at J; junction bases unmatched: 9. CDR3 sequence reads: CASRTGQGRMNTEAFF. CDR3 sequence (DNA): TGTGCCAGCAGGACCGGACAGGGCAGAATGAACACTGAAGCTTTCTTT.

The J gene is TRBJ1-3, the V gene TRBV5-5; 8 bases match TRBD1. Trimming cost V 5 bases and J 0 bases; bases outside gene matches: 7. This CDR3 is built from 16 residues. The germline V gene has CDR1 SGHKS and CDR2 YYEKEE (reference sequence). The CDR3: CASSPGGTSSGNTIYF. DNA of the CDR3: TGTGCCAGCAGTCCAGGGGGCACTAGCTCTGGAAACACCATATATTTT.

The rearrangement uses TRBV15 and TRBJ2-1, with TRBD2 as a possible D gene (7 bases). CDR1 is LNHNV and CDR2 is YYDKDF in the germline V gene (reference sequence). V was pared by 3 bases and J by 7 bases, with 16 bases between. This CDR3 has 15 residues. CDR3 sequence: CATSSRGALLNEQFF. In nucleotides, the CDR3 is TGTGCCACCAGCAGTCGGGGGGCCCTCCTAAATGAGCAGTTCTTC.

This clone has a single count. The J gene is TRBJ2-7, the V gene TRBV7-2; possible D gene TRBD1, 5 bases. V was pared by 3 bases and J by 0 bases, with 9 bases between. This CDR3 contains 14 residues. Germline V gives CDR1 SGHTA, CDR2 FQGNSA. DNA of the CDR3: TGTGCCAGCAGCTTCGACAGAACCTCCTACGAGCAGTACTTC. It encodes CASSFDRTSYEQYF. The full variable domain, rest sourced from reference TRBV7-2 and TRBJ2-7, is GAGVSQSPSNKVTEKGKDVELRCDPISGHTALYWYRQSLGQGLEFLIYFQGNSAPDKSGLPSDRFSAERTGGSVSTLTIQRTQQEDSAVYLCASSFDRTSYEQYFGPGTRLTVT.

This clone was found once. The CDR3 protein is CASREQGIGPQHF. CDR3 coding DNA: TGTGCCAGCAGGGAACAGGGAATTGGGCCCCAGCATTTT. The chain employs TRBV28 and TRBJ1-5; TRBD1 is a possible D gene (6 bases). Germline assignment: CDR1 MDHEN and CDR2 SYDVKM. V lost 6 bases and J 9 bases, leaving 15 bases between the germline ends. This CDR3 is 13 amino acids long.

This chain links TRBV5-1 with TRBJ1-1; 7 bases fit TRBD1. CDR3 length: 14 amino acids. Germline values: CDR1 SGHRS, CDR2 YFSETQ. J gave up 3 bases and V 4 bases, and 6 bases lay outside the gene matches. CDR3 loop: CASSTRGSDTEAFF. In DNA, the CDR3 is TGCGCCAGCAGCACCAGGGGGTCGGACACTGAAGCTTTCTTT.

The rearrangement links TRBV7-8 to TRBJ1-6, with D uncertain. The CDR3 runs to 13 residues. Per germline, CDR1 SGHVS and CDR2 FQNEAQ. The V end was cut by 1 base, the J end by 9 bases, with 7 bases between. CDR3 coding DNA: TGTGCCAGCAGCTTAGGAAGCGGTTCACCCCTCCACTTT. This translates into CASSLGSGSPLHF.